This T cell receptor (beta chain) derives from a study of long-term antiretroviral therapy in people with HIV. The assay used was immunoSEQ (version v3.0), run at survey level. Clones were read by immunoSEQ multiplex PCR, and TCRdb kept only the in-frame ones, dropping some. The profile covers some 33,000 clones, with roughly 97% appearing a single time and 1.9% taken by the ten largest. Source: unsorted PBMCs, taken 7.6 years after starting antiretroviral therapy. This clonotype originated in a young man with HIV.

CDR3 sequence (DNA): TGTGCCAGCAGTGTGGCCCCAAGCTTTGGCTACACCTTC. Its translation: CASSVAPSFGYTF. The rearrangement uses TRBV2 and TRBJ1-2; D is ambiguous. Deletions cut 4 bases from V and 7 bases from J, with 13 bases between. Germline CDR1 reads SNHLY; CDR2 reads FYNNEI. This CDR3 contains 13 residues.